This TCR beta chain was sequenced during a study of blood T cell repertoires in COVID-19. Study context: Sources were T cells, B-cell-depleted T cells, or PBMCs; the material itself was cDNA or gDNA.

From germline, CDR1 is MGHRA and CDR2 YSYEKL. This CDR3 comprises 16 residues. V dropped 3 bases and J dropped 1 base, with 15 bases sitting between them. Assay: immunoSEQ multiplex PCR; the TCRdb copy retains only in-frame clones and omits some. The profile shows about 220,000 clones, about 90% of them singletons. The rearrangement links TRBV4-1 to TRBJ2-5; TRBD2 might be the D (6 bases). Sequences were obtained from PBMCs or T cells enriched from blood (not recorded which). This receptor was identified in a man between 25 and 39 years old who had been exposed to COVID-19. The CDR3 coding sequence is TGCGCCAGCAGCCATTCCCCGGGACTCCTCCAAGAGACCCAGTACTTC. As protein: CASSHSPGLLQETQYF.